The 20 T cell receptor beta chains reported below all come from one sample, sequenced in a study of blood T cell repertoires in COVID-19. This table comes from immunoSEQ multiplex PCR, and its TCRdb copy is limited to in-frame clones, with some not included. The data contain some 28,000 clones, about 85% of them singletons. Sequencing input: peripheral blood. Receptors were obtained from a human donor in a cohort sampled during active COVID-19.

V gene TRBV7-2 combines with J gene TRBJ1-1; D gene ambiguous. The CDR3 is 14 residues long. Trimming removed 1 base at V and 1 base at J, with 7 bases between. Per the germline V gene, CDR1 is SGHTA and CDR2 is FQGNSA. The DNA of the CDR3 is TGTGCCAGCAGCTTAGTGGTCGGGAACACTGAAGCTTTCTTT. This sequence encodes CASSLVVGNTEAFF. The variable domain in full, with the rest retrieved from reference TRBV7-2 and TRBJ1-1, is GAGVSQSPSNKVTEKGKDVELRCDPISGHTALYWYRQSLGQGLEFLIYFQGNSAPDKSGLPSDRFSAERTGGSVSTLTIQRTQQEDSAVYLCASSLVVGNTEAFFGQGTRLTVV.

This clone was counted a few times. The chain is built from TRBV29-1 and TRBJ2-7, with D uncertain. The germline CDR1 and CDR2 sequences are SQVTM and ANQGSEA. V lost 2 bases to trimming and J lost 6 bases, with 11 bases between them. CDR3 length: 12 amino acids. This CDR3 reads CSVETTPTEQYF. CDR3 nucleotides: TGCAGCGTTGAAACTACTCCGACCGAGCAGTACTTC.

This chain joins TRBV30 and TRBJ2-5, with D tentatively TRBD1 (6 bases). CDR3 length: 13 amino acids. The V end was cut by 3 bases, the J end by 5 bases, with 13 bases between. Germline CDR1 reads GTSNPN; CDR2 reads SVGIG (reference sequence). The CDR3, as DNA: TGTGCCTGGAGACCTACAGGGATCGAGACCCAGTACTTC. It translates to CAWRPTGIETQYF.

This clone was seen a few times. The gene calls are TRBV19 and TRBJ1-5, with D perhaps matching TRBD1 (6 bases). Trimming shortened V by 6 bases and J by 2 bases, and 11 bases separated the two germline ends. Germline-derived CDR1 and CDR2 are LNHDA and SQIVND (reference sequence). The CDR3 runs to 14 residues. The CDR3 here is CASRTGSRNQPQHF. CDR3 DNA: TGTGCCAGTAGAACAGGGAGTCGCAATCAGCCCCAGCATTTT.

The rearrangement links TRBV6-2 or TRBV6-3 to TRBJ2-6; D not resolved. The CDR3 extends over 14 amino acids. Germline V gene data show CDR1 as MNHEY and CDR2 as SVGEGT. V was clipped by 4 bases and J by 0 bases, with 4 bases between them. Written as DNA, the CDR3 is TGTGCCAGCAGTTCAGGCTCTGGGGCCAACGTCCTGACTTTC. Its protein is CASSSGSGANVLTF.

This sequence joins TRBV27 and TRBJ2-5; 7 positions match TRBD1. Trimming removed 5 bases from V and 5 bases from J; junction bases left unmatched: 11. Germline CDR1 reads MNHEY; CDR2 reads SMNVEV (reference sequence). This CDR3 is 15 amino acids long. The CDR3 nucleotides are TGTGCCAGCAGTCCCCGGACAGGACTCCTTGAGACCCAGTACTTC. Translation gives CASSPRTGLLETQYF.

The genes are TRBV6-5 and TRBJ1-5; 7 positions agree with TRBD1. The CDR3 consists of 14 residues. V dropped 6 bases and J dropped 5; count of bases not matched to a gene: 7. Germline CDR1 is MNHEY and CDR2 is SVGAGI. The CDR3 here is CASSPGQVYQPQHF. The DNA of the CDR3 is TGTGCCAGCAGCCCAGGACAGGTCTATCAGCCCCAGCATTTT.

The chain employs TRBV2 and TRBJ2-1; 10 bases agree with TRBD2. Germline V gives CDR1 SNHLY, CDR2 FYNNEI. The V segment lost 1 base and the J segment 5 bases; nucleotides outside the gene matches: 5. The CDR3 covers 16 residues. The CDR3 DNA follows: TGTGCCAGCAGTGAAGTATTTAGCGGGGGGCACAATGAGCAGTTCTTC. It codes for CASSEVFSGGHNEQFF. The variable domain in full, completed from reference TRBV2 and TRBJ2-1, reads EPEVTQTPSHQVTQMGQEVILRCVPISNHLYFYWYRQILGQKVEFLVSFYNNEISEKSEIFDDQFSVERPDGSNFTLKIRSTKLEDSAMYFCASSEVFSGGHNEQFFGPGTRLTVL.

The rearrangement uses TRBV4-1 and TRBJ1-1; 7 positions agree with TRBD1. Germline V gives CDR1 MGHRA, CDR2 YSYEKL. The V and J ends lost 1 base and 1 base, in that order; junction bases with no gene match: 6. CDR3 length equals 16 residues. The CDR3 loop is CASSQGEDRSNTEAFF. The CDR3 nucleotides are TGCGCCAGCAGCCAAGGCGAGGACAGGTCGAACACTGAAGCTTTCTTT.

The chain couples TRBV11-1 to TRBJ2-7, with D perhaps TRBD1 (5 bases). CDR1 is SGHAT, CDR2 FQDESV, per germline (reference sequence). V was pared by 1 base and J by 4 bases, with 8 bases between. CDR3 length: 13 amino acids. The chain's CDR3 is CASSLVAGYEQYF. The CDR3 bases are TGTGCCAGCAGCTTAGTGGCAGGGTACGAGCAGTACTTC.

This chain connects TRBV11-2 to TRBJ2-3, with a tentative D call TRBD2 (7 bases). Germline V gene data show CDR1 as SGHAT and CDR2 as FQNNGV. The length of the CDR3 is 15 residues. Between the trimmed V and J ends, which lost 2 bases and 4 bases, there was a span of 13 bases. This CDR3 is CASSLRGGRSDTQYF. The CDR3, as DNA: TGTGCCAGCAGCTTAAGGGGGGGCCGTTCAGATACGCAGTATTTT. The whole variable domain, filled in from reference TRBV11-2 and TRBJ2-3, reads EAGVAQSPRYKIIEKRQSVAFWCNPISGHATLYWYQQILGQGPKLLIQFQNNGVVDDSQLPKDRFSAERLKGVDSTLKIQPAKLEDSAVYLCASSLRGGRSDTQYFGPGTRLTVL.

The V and J genes are TRBV12-1 and TRBJ2-5; the table names TRBD2, a call not compared with the DNA. TRBV12-1 is described as a pseudogene. The CDR3 covers 15 residues. The CDR3 sequence: CASSFAGGMEETQYF. CDR3 in DNA: TGTGCCAGCAGCTTTGCCGGGGGGATGGAAGAGACCCAGTACTTC.

The genes are TRBV19 and TRBJ2-1, with TRBD2 matching over 9 bases. The V gene's germline CDR1 is LNHDA and CDR2 SQIVND (reference sequence). CDR3 size: 13 residues. V gave up 10 bases and J gave up 9 bases; unmatched junction bases: 10. CDR3 sequence: CATSLAGLTEQFF. The CDR3 DNA reads TGTGCCACCTCGCTAGCGGGGTTGACTGAGCAGTTCTTC.

The chain combines TRBV6-6 with TRBJ2-5; 7 bases map to TRBD2. Germline CDR1 MNHNY, CDR2 SVGAGI (reference sequence). CDR3 length: 14 residues. With V trimmed by 7 bases and J by 0 bases, 5 bases remained unmatched. CDR3 bases: TGTGCCAGCACGGGGGGACTGTACCAAGAGACCCAGTACTTC. It yields the protein CASTGGLYQETQYF.

This clone was seen only a few times. The rearrangement joins TRBV29-1 to TRBJ1-2; D possibly corresponds to TRBD1 (5 bases). This CDR3 has 13 amino acids. With 6 bases removed from V and 4 bases from J, the gap between germline ends came to 15 bases. Germline V gene data show CDR1 as SQVTM and CDR2 as ANQGSEA. CDR3 nucleotide sequence: TGCAGCGTAGGGACTCGAAAATTCTATGGCTACACCTTC. It yields the protein CSVGTRKFYGYTF.

This clone was counted a few times. The J gene is TRBJ2-1, the V gene TRBV6-4, with D tentatively TRBD1 (6 bases). Trimming stripped 4 bases from V and 0 bases from J, with 13 bases between. The CDR3 has 16 amino acids. From germline, CDR1 is MRHNA and CDR2 SNTAGT. The CDR3, as DNA: TGTGCCAGCAGTGCAGGGGCATGGAGCTCCTACAATGAGCAGTTCTTC. Encoded protein: CASSAGAWSSYNEQFF.

V usage is TRBV7-2 and J usage is TRBJ1-4, with unresolved D. The V gene's germline CDR1 is SGHTA and CDR2 FQGNSA. The CDR3 has 16 amino acids. The germline V and J ends were trimmed by 3 bases and 8 bases, with 19 bases remaining between them. The CDR3 DNA reads as TGTGCCAGCAGCTTGGCCCCAGGCTACTGGAAGGAAAAACTGTTTTTT. Translating it yields CASSLAPGYWKEKLFF.

The rearrangement uses TRBV7-6 and TRBJ1-2, with 7 bases aligning to TRBD1. The CDR3 covers 14 residues. V lost 5 bases to trimming and J lost 7 bases; unmatched junction nucleotides: 10. Germline V gene sequence: CDR1 SGHVS, CDR2 FNYEAQ. In DNA form, the CDR3 reads TGTGCCAGCAGCCCAACATCGACAGGGACTGGCTACACCTTC. Residues: CASSPTSTGTGYTF. Full variable domain (remainder filled in from reference TRBV7-6 and TRBJ1-2): GAGVSQSPRYKVTKRGQDVALRCDPISGHVSLYWYRQALGQGPEFLTYFNYEAQQDKSGLPNDRFSAERPEGSISTLTIQRTEQRDSAMYRCASSPTSTGTGYTFGSGTRLTVV.

The rearrangement uses TRBV2 and TRBJ1-6; no reliable D call. CDR3 length: 13 residues. Looked up from germline, CDR1 is SNHLY and CDR2 is FYNNEI. V was trimmed by 8 bases and J by 3 bases, leaving 8 bases between them. The CDR3 sequence is CASSHFYNSPLHF. CDR3 DNA: TGTGCCAGCTCCCATTTCTATAATTCACCCCTCCACTTT.

The genes are TRBV7-7 and TRBJ1-3; D might be TRBD1 (5 bases). There are 13 residues in the CDR3. Germline values: CDR1 SSHAT, CDR2 FNYEAQ (reference sequence). V was clipped by 5 bases and J by 11 bases, with 16 bases between them. CDR3 residues: CASSPRVDSPIYF. CDR3 nucleotides: TGTGCCAGCAGCCCCCGGGTCGACAGTCCCATATATTTT.